Detailed here is one T cell receptor (beta chain). The data were obtained in a study of blood T cells in healthy people across ages. In the study overall: The template switching approach captured approximately one barcoded beta molecule for every two T cells.

Through a sample-barcoded 5' primer and a J-beta primer mix, a second PCR was run for about 6 to 11 cycles. TCRdb redid the calling of the 5' RACE reads with MiXCR, one entry per CDR3 protein. The sample shows around 600,000 distinct CDR3 sequences, under 55% of them seen only once. The CDR3 covers 15 residues. Germline lookup yields CDR1 MNHEY and CDR2 SMNVEV (reference sequence). V lost 10 bases to trimming and J lost 6 bases, with 24 bases between them. The sequenced sample consisted of blood. This rearrangement joins TRBV27 to TRBJ2-5; D might be TRBD1 (5 bases). This receptor was obtained from a man older than 75 in good health. The CDR3 loop reads CANHTGREMWKTQYF. CDR3 DNA: TGTGCCAACCACACAGGTCGCGAAATGTGGAAGACCCAGTACTTC.